The 3 T cell receptor beta chains given below trace back to one sample, sequenced in a study of cytomegalovirus exposure and HLA in healthy donors. The study ran its PCR with 60 Vbeta and 13 Jbeta primers. Data came from immunoSEQ multiplex PCR; TCRdb stores just in-frame clones and leaves some out. The table includes 200,000 to 300,000 clones, roughly 81% detected once. Sequenced input: PBMCs. All receptors derive from a woman aged 40 to 50 in good health and CMV-seropositive.

This rearrangement joins TRBV4-1 to TRBJ2-7, with 9 bases that match TRBD2. CDR1 MGHRA and CDR2 YSYEKL come from the germline V gene. This CDR3 spans 15 amino acids. V gave up 0 bases and J gave up 2 bases; unmatched junction bases: 2. Here the CDR3 reads CASSQDAGGPYEQYF. The CDR3 DNA reads TGCGCCAGCAGCCAAGACGCGGGAGGGCCCTACGAGCAGTACTTC.

This clone was seen only a few times. The gene calls are TRBV11-2 and TRBJ2-1; D ambiguous. V lost 1 base to trimming and J lost 3 bases, with 7 bases between them. Germline V gene sequence: CDR1 SGHAT, CDR2 FQNNGV. The CDR3 extends over 14 amino acids. CDR3 loop: CASSLALFYNEQFF. The CDR3, as DNA: TGTGCCAGCAGCTTAGCACTTTTCTACAATGAGCAGTTCTTC.

The gene calls are TRBV4-3 and TRBJ2-1; D possibly corresponds to TRBD1 (6 bases). Trimming left V 4 bases short and J 5 bases short, with 21 bases between. In germline, CDR1 is LGHNA, CDR2 YSLEER. CDR3 size: 17 residues. CDR3 amino acids: CASSLGLGQTFNNEQFF. CDR3 DNA sequence: TGCGCCAGCAGCCTTGGACTCGGACAGACTTTCAACAATGAGCAGTTCTTC.